The rows below give T cell receptor beta chains drawn from one sample of a study of cytomegalovirus exposure and HLA in healthy donors. The assay was immunoSEQ multiplex PCR, and TCRdb's table has in-frame clones only and misses some. Of more than 65,000 clones in the sample, roughly 74% were seen once. Material: PBMCs. Every receptor here comes from a woman aged 50 to 65 in good health and CMV-seropositive. Each CDR3 is given with its conserved first and last residue. Each record gives: V gene, CDR3 length, J gene, CDR3 protein.

TRBV30	17	TRBJ2-1	CAWREGFGPQGYNEQFF
TRBV28	16	TRBJ2-3	CASSFQGSGSPDTQYF
TRBV29-1	12	TRBJ2-5	CSVGIARETQYF
TRBV5-6	12	TRBJ2-7	CASSSYSYEQYF
TRBV9	15	TRBJ2-1	CASSVDPGESNEQFF
TRBV7-8	14	TRBJ2-7	CASSLMTASYEQYF
TRBV7-7	13	TRBJ1-5	CASSLSADKPQHF
TRBV19	15	TRBJ1-1	CASSIFGTGNTEAFF
TRBV29-1	13	TRBJ1-2	CSGEGDGIGGYTF
TRBV7-6	15	TRBJ2-1	CASSLGGESYNEQFF
TRBV7-9	15	TRBJ1-5	CASSSRDTPNQPQHF
TRBV6-5	13	TRBJ1-5	CASSVSRVQPQHF
TRBV5-4	14	TRBJ1-1	CASSSQGMGTEAFF
TRBV10-1	11	TRBJ2-3	CASSSGDTQYF
TRBV7-2	16	TRBJ2-1	CASSLVSGLAYNEQFF
TRBV7-9	14	TRBJ2-7	CASSLSLADYEQYF
TRBV19	15	TRBJ1-5	CASSILGRLDQPQHF
TRBV27	14	TRBJ2-7	CASSPSGYRYEQYF
TRBV2	12	TRBJ1-2	CASLGQGFDYTF
TRBV5-6	15	TRBJ2-2	CASSLGITNTGELFF
TRBV29-1	12	TRBJ1-1	CSVVDRNTEAFF
TRBV27	13	TRBJ1-1	CASSFGGLNEAFF
TRBV28	16	TRBJ1-3	CASSSSWANSGNTIYF
TRBV11-1	14	TRBJ1-4	CASSPGQGDEKLFF
TRBV10-2	12	TRBJ1-2	CASSPSGYGYTF
TRBV28	13	TRBJ2-7	CASYTGATHEQYF
TRBV7-9	13	TRBJ1-1	CASSLENQVEAFF